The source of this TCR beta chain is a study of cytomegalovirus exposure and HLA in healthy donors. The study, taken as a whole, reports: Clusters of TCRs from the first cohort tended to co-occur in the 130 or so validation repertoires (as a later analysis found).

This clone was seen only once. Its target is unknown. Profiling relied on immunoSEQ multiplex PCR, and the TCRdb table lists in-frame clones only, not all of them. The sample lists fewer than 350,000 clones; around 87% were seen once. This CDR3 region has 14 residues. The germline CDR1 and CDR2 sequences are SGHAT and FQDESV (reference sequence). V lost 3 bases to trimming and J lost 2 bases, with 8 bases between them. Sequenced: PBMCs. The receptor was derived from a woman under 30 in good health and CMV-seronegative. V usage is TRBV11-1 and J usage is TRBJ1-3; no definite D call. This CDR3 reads CASSFSGAGNTIYF. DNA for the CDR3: TGTGCCAGCAGCTTTTCCGGGGCTGGAAACACCATATATTTT.